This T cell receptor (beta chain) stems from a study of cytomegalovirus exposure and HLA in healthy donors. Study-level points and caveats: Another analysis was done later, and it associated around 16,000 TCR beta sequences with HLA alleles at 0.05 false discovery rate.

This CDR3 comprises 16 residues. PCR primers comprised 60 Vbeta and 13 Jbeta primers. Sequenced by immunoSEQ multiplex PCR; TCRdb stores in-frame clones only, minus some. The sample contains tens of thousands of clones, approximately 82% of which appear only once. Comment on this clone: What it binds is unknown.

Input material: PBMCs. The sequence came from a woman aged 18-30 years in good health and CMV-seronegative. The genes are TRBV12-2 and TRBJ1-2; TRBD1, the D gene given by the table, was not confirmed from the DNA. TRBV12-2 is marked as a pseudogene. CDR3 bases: TGTGCAAGTCGCCCATGCCGGGACAGGGAGGTCAGGGGCTACACCTTC. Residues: CASRPCRDREVRGYTF.